Detailed here is one T cell receptor beta chain. Profiling relied on immunoSEQ multiplex PCR, and the TCRdb table lists in-frame clones only, not all of them. The top ten clones hold roughly 15% of a sample with 60,000 to 95,000 clones, roughly 90% of them seen once. This CDR3 has 13 amino acids. Germline CDR1 reads MNHEY; CDR2 reads SVGEGT. Trimming cost V 2 bases and J 3 bases, with 8 bases left between them. This sample is part of a study of blood T cell repertoires in COVID-19. Overall study context: Nucleic acid was either cDNA or gDNA, and it came from T cells, B-cell-depleted T cells, or PBMCs.

This receptor was identified in an elderly woman with active or convalescent COVID-19. The V and J genes are TRBV6-2 or TRBV6-3 and TRBJ2-7; D is undetermined. The specimen was peripheral blood. In nucleotides, the CDR3 is TGTGCCAGCAGTTACGTGGGCAGCTACGAGCAGTACTTC. Protein sequence: CASSYVGSYEQYF.